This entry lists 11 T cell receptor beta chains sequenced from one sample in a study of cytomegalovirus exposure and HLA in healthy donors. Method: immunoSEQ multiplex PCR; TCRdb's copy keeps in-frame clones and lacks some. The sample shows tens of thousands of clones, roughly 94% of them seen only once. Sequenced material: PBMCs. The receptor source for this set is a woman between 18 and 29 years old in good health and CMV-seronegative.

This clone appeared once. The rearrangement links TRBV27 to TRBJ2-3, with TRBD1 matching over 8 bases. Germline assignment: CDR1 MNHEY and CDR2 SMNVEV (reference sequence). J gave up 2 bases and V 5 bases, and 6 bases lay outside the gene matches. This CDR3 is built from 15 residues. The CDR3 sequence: CASSVNRGNTDTQYF. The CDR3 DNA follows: TGTGCCAGCAGTGTTAACAGGGGGAACACAGATACGCAGTATTTT.

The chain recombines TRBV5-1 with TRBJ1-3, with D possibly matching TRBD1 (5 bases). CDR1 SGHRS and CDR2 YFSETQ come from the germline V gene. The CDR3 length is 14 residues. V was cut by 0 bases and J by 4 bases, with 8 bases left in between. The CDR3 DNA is TGCGCCAGCAGCTTGGTGGCAGGGGGAAACACCATATATTTT. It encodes CASSLVAGGNTIYF.

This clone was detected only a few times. CDR3 in DNA: TGTGCCAGCACCAGGGACATTTCGGATTCACCCCTCCACTTT. It encodes CASTRDISDSPLHF. This chain connects TRBV2 to TRBJ1-6; D possibly corresponds to TRBD1 (6 bases). The CDR3 consists of 14 residues. The V and J ends lost 7 bases and 8 bases respectively, with 15 bases between them. CDR1 SNHLY and CDR2 FYNNEI come from the germline V gene.

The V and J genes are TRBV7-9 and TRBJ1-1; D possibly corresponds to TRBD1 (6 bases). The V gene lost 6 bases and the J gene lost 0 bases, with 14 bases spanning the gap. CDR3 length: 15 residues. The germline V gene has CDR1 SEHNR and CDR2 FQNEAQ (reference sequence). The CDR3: CASSHYRVVNTEAFF. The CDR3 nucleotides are TGTGCCAGCAGTCACTACAGGGTAGTGAACACTGAAGCTTTCTTT. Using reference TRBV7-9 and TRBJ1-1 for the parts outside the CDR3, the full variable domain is DTGVSQNPRHKITKRGQNVTFRCDPISEHNRLYWYRQTLGQGPEFLTYFQNEAQLEKSRLLSDRFSAERPKGSFSTLEIQRTEQGDSAMYLCASSHYRVVNTEAFFGQGTRLTVV.

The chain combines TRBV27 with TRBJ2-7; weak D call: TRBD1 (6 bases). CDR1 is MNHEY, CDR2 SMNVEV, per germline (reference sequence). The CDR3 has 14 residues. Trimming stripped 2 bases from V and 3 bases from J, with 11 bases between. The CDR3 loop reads CASSLSRRGYEQYF. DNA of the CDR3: TGTGCCAGCAGTTTAAGCCGCAGGGGCTACGAGCAGTACTTC.

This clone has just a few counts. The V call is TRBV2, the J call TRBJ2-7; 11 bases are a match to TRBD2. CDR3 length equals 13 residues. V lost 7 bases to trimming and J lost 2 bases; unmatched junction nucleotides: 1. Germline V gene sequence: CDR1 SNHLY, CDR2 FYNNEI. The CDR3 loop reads CASIAGGAYEQYF. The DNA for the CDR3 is TGTGCCAGCATAGCGGGGGGGGCCTACGAGCAGTACTTC. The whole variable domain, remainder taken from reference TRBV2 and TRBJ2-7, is EPEVTQTPSHQVTQMGQEVILRCVPISNHLYFYWYRQILGQKVEFLVSFYNNEISEKSEIFDDQFSVERPDGSNFTLKIRSTKLEDSAMYFCASIAGGAYEQYFGPGTRLTVT.

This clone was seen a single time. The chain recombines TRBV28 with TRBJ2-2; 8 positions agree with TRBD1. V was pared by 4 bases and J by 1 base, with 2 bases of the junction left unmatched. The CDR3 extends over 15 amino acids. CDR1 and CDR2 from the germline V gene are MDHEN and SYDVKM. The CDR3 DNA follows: TGTGCCAGCAGTTCCGGACAGGGGAACACCGGGGAGCTGTTTTTT. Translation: CASSSGQGNTGELFF.

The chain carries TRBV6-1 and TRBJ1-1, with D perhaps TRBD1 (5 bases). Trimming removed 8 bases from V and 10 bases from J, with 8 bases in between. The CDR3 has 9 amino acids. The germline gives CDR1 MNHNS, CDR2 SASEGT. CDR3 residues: CASGGGAFF. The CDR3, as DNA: TGTGCCAGCGGGGGGGGAGCTTTCTTT.

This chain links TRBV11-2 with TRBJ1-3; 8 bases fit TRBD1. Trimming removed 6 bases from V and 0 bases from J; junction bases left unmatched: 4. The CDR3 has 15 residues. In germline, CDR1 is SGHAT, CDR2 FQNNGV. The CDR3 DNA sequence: TGTGCCAGCAGTCGACAGGGGAGCTCTGGAAACACCATATATTTT. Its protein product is CASSRQGSSGNTIYF.

CDR3 in amino acids: CASSLLPSGGSTDTQYF. As DNA, the CDR3 is TGCGCCAGCAGCTTATTACCCAGCGGGGGCAGCACAGATACGCAGTATTTT. The V and J genes are TRBV5-1 and TRBJ2-3; 8 bases map to TRBD2. Germline V gene lookup returns CDR1 SGHRS and CDR2 YFSETQ. V gave up 2 bases and J gave up 0 bases; unmatched junction bases: 8. The CDR3 covers 17 residues.

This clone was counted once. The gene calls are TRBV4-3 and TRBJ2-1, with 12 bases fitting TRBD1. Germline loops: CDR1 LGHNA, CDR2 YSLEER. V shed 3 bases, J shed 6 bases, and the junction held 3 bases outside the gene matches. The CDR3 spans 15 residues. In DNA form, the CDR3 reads TGCGCCAGCAGCCAGGGACAGGGGGCCCTCAATGAGCAGTTCTTC. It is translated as CASSQGQGALNEQFF.